Below are 24 T cell receptor beta chains sequenced from a single sample in a study of T cell responses to AZD1222 COVID-19 vaccine. Profiling relied on immunoSEQ multiplex PCR, and the TCRdb table lists in-frame clones only, not all of them. The sample lists 120,000 or so clones, about 90% occurring once. Sequences were derived from peripheral blood, sampled on day 0 of AZD1222 vaccination. The receptor source for this set is an adult in good health.

The chain is built from TRBV2 and TRBJ2-1, with D possibly matching TRBD1 (5 bases). The CDR3 is 12 amino acids. The V end was cut by 1 base, the J end by 15 bases, with 13 bases between. CDR1 is SNHLY, CDR2 FYNNEI, per germline. For the CDR3, the DNA is TGTGCCAGCAGTGAAGGGCTAGGGGTTGGGTTCTTC. Translated, it gives CASSEGLGVGFF.

This sequence joins TRBV7-3 and TRBJ2-5, with 7 bases aligning to TRBD1. V was pared by 2 bases and J by 5 bases, with 2 bases of the junction left unmatched. Germline V lookup: CDR1 SGHTA, CDR2 FQGTGA. CDR3 length: 13 amino acids. CDR3 amino acids: CASSLRRGETQYF. The CDR3 nucleotides read TGTGCCAGCAGCTTACGCAGGGGGGAGACCCAGTACTTC. Full variable domain (remainder filled in from reference TRBV7-3 and TRBJ2-5): GAGVSQTPSNKVTEKGKYVELRCDPISGHTALYWYRQSLGQGPEFLIYFQGTGAADDSGLPNDRFFAVRPEGSVSTLKIQRTERGDSAVYLCASSLRRGETQYFGPGTRLLVL.

This clone was recorded once. The rearrangement links TRBV30 to TRBJ2-5; D remains ambiguous. With 0 bases removed from V and 2 bases from J, the gap between germline ends came to 10 bases. CDR1 is GTSNPN and CDR2 is SVGIG in the germline V gene (reference sequence). The CDR3 has 14 amino acids. In DNA form, the CDR3 reads TGTGCCTGGAGTGTACTATGGCAACAAGAGACCCAGTACTTC. Amino acids: CAWSVLWQQETQYF.

This chain joins TRBV9 and TRBJ2-1; D ambiguous. CDR3 length: 13 amino acids. With 0 bases removed from V and 6 bases from J, the gap between germline ends came to 7 bases. Germline V gives CDR1 SGDLS, CDR2 YYNGEE. The CDR3 loop reads CASSVAPLNEQFF. The CDR3 coding sequence is TGTGCCAGCAGCGTAGCGCCTCTCAATGAGCAGTTCTTC.

The chain combines TRBV7-9 with TRBJ2-7, with a tentative D call TRBD2 (6 bases). V was trimmed by 4 bases and J by 6 bases, leaving 16 bases between them. This CDR3 has 14 residues. From germline, CDR1 is SEHNR and CDR2 FQNEAQ (reference sequence). The DNA for the CDR3 is TGTGCCAGCAGCTCCCCTGGCGGGGCCCTCGAGCAGTACTTC. Translation: CASSSPGGALEQYF.

The genes are TRBV7-3 and TRBJ1-2; a weak D match, TRBD1 (5 bases). This CDR3 is built from 19 residues. Trimming took off 5 bases at V and 4 bases at J, with 29 bases between the two ends. The germline V gene encodes CDR1 SGHTA and CDR2 FQGTGA. Here the CDR3 reads CASSNWVLQGRGPAYGYTF. In DNA form, the CDR3 reads TGTGCCAGCAGCAATTGGGTATTGCAGGGTAGAGGCCCGGCCTATGGCTACACCTTC.

V is TRBV11-2 and J is TRBJ2-2; TRBD1 agrees at 11 bases. Germline assignment: CDR1 SGHAT and CDR2 FQNNGV. The CDR3 covers 15 residues. Losses at the gene ends were 4 bases for V and 6 bases for J; bases not matched to a gene: 4. The CDR3 region is CASSWTGGLAGELFF. Written as DNA, the CDR3 is TGTGCCAGCAGCTGGACAGGGGGCTTAGCCGGGGAGCTGTTTTTT.

The DNA of the CDR3 is TGTGCCACCCGGACTAGCGGGAGCACAGATACGCAGTATTTT. Amino acids: CATRTSGSTDTQYF. The rearrangement uses TRBV19 and TRBJ2-3; 11 nucleotides align to TRBD2. The trim removed 10 bases at V and 0 bases at J, leaving 3 bases unmatched. This CDR3 contains 14 residues. The germline gives CDR1 LNHDA, CDR2 SQIVND (reference sequence).

The gene calls are TRBV3-1 (or the pseudogene TRBV3-2) and TRBJ1-2; perhaps TRBD1 as D (5 bases). V shed 7 bases and J shed 0 bases, with 15 bases lying between them. From germline, CDR1 is LGHDT and CDR2 YNNKEL (reference sequence). The CDR3 sequence is 15 residues long. The CDR3 is CASTSGGTSNYGYTF. CDR3 bases: TGTGCCAGCACCTCCGGGGGTACGTCTAACTATGGCTACACCTTC.

This sequence joins TRBV3-1 (or the pseudogene TRBV3-2) and TRBJ1-6, with D maybe TRBD1 (6 bases). This CDR3 contains 15 residues. Germline V gene sequence: CDR1 LGHDT, CDR2 YNNKEL (reference sequence). Trimming removed 0 bases from V and 8 bases from J, with 11 bases in between. In nucleotides, the CDR3 is TGTGCCAGCAGCCAAGATACGACAGGCTATTCACCCCTCCACTTT. Encoded protein: CASSQDTTGYSPLHF.

The chain recombines TRBV21-1 with TRBJ2-1; the D segment call TRBD2 is taken from the table without a DNA check. TRBV21-1 is deemed a pseudogene. The CDR3 covers 17 residues. The CDR3 is CASSPRPGRGRFNEQFF. CDR3 DNA: TGTGCCAGCAGCCCAAGACCGGGGAGGGGGAGGTTCAATGAGCAGTTCTTC.

This clone was picked up one time. V usage is TRBV27 and J usage is TRBJ1-4; D not certain. Germline values: CDR1 MNHEY, CDR2 SMNVEV (reference sequence). The CDR3 consists of 14 residues. V lost 1 base to trimming and J lost 7 bases, with 10 bases between them. CDR3 coding DNA: TGTGCCAGCAGTTTATACCCCCGGGGTGAAAAACTGTTTTTT. It specifies CASSLYPRGEKLFF.

This clone was observed a handful of times. The chain joins TRBV5-1 to TRBJ2-1; TRBD1 is a possible D gene (7 bases). V was cut by 3 bases and J by 1 base, with 14 bases left in between. Germline lookup yields CDR1 SGHRS and CDR2 YFSETQ. The CDR3 covers 16 residues. CDR3 residues: CASSSQGGPSYNEQFF. The DNA of the CDR3 is TGCGCCAGCAGCTCCCAGGGGGGCCCTTCCTACAATGAGCAGTTCTTC.

The V call is TRBV7-9, the J call TRBJ1-1; D gene uncertain. V was trimmed by 1 base and J by 5 bases, leaving 8 bases between them. The CDR3 length is 13 residues. CDR1 and CDR2 (germline): SEHNR, FQNEAQ (reference sequence). The CDR3 region has the DNA TGTGCCAGCAGCTTAGTGTTGGCGACTGAAGCTTTCTTT. It yields the protein CASSLVLATEAFF.

The chain links TRBV19 to TRBJ1-4, with D unclear. CDR3 length equals 12 residues. The ends were cut back, 5 bases at V and 6 bases at J, with 7 bases in the middle. Per germline, CDR1 LNHDA and CDR2 SQIVND (reference sequence). The CDR3 bases are TGTGCCAGTAGTCTGGGGTATGAAAAACTGTTTTTT. Protein: CASSLGYEKLFF.

This clone was detected only a few times. V is TRBV6-4 and J is TRBJ2-2, with D maybe TRBD2 (5 bases). V gave up 2 bases and J gave up 4 bases, with 5 bases separating them. The CDR3 runs to 13 residues. From germline, CDR1 is MRHNA and CDR2 SNTAGT. CDR3 sequence: CASSDTSTGELFF. DNA of the CDR3: TGTGCCAGCAGTGACACTAGCACCGGGGAGCTGTTTTTT.

V usage is TRBV6-5 and J usage is TRBJ1-1; D gene uncertain. There are 14 residues in the CDR3. V lost 2 bases to trimming and J lost 1 base, with 8 bases between them. In germline, CDR1 is MNHEY, CDR2 SVGAGI. The CDR3 reads CASSYAGENTEAFF. The CDR3 nucleotides read TGTGCCAGCAGTTACGCCGGAGAGAACACTGAAGCTTTCTTT.

This clone has just one count. At one boundary the junction diverges from the germline segment, which might be a read error. This CDR3 reads CAITERPTSYEQYF. The CDR3 region has the DNA TGTGCCATCACTGAGCGGCCGACATCCTACGAGCAGTACTTC. This sequence joins TRBV10-3 and TRBJ2-7, with D tentatively TRBD2 (5 bases). CDR1 and CDR2 from the germline V gene are ENHRY and SYGVKD. The CDR3 has 14 amino acids.

V and J are TRBV27 and TRBJ2-7, with 9 nucleotides matching TRBD1. Germline V gene data show CDR1 as MNHEY and CDR2 as SMNVEV (reference sequence). The ends lost 6 bases at V and 6 bases at J; junction bases unmatched: 9. This CDR3 is built from 14 residues. The CDR3 is CASSRGQGSLEQYF. CDR3 nucleotide sequence: TGTGCCAGCAGCCGCGGACAGGGGTCCCTCGAGCAGTACTTC.

The chain uses TRBV5-1 and TRBJ1-6; 11 bases are a match to TRBD1. This CDR3 is 14 amino acids long. V gave up 4 bases and J gave up 10 bases; unmatched junction bases: 4. Germline CDR1 SGHRS, CDR2 YFSETQ. CDR3 protein: CASSEGTGGSPLHF. In nucleotides, the CDR3 is TGCGCCAGCAGCGAAGGGACAGGGGGATCACCCCTCCACTTT.

The rearrangement links TRBV6-5 to TRBJ1-4; D unresolved. This CDR3 has 15 residues. Trimming cost V 10 bases and J 2 bases, with 17 bases left between them. Germline loops: CDR1 MNHEY, CDR2 SVGAGI. DNA for the CDR3: TGTGCCACCGCGAGGGTCCAGAGGACTAATGAAAAACTGTTTTTT. Protein product: CATARVQRTNEKLFF.

The rearrangement joins TRBV28 to TRBJ1-2; D gene uncertain. The V gene's germline CDR1 is MDHEN and CDR2 SYDVKM. The CDR3 is 15 residues long. V lost 3 bases and J 1 base, leaving 12 bases between the germline ends. The DNA for the CDR3 is TGTGCCAGCAGTTTGGCGATACGGTATAACTATGGCTACACCTTC. It translates to CASSLAIRYNYGYTF.

The chain has TRBV4-1 and TRBJ2-5; 9 nucleotides agree with TRBD2. Trimming at V came to 3 bases and at J to 1 base, leaving 6 bases not matched to a gene. The germline V gene encodes CDR1 MGHRA and CDR2 YSYEKL. The CDR3 sequence is 16 residues long. This chain's CDR3 is CASSHGLAGTQETQYF. The DNA for the CDR3 is TGCGCCAGCAGCCATGGCCTAGCGGGAACCCAAGAGACCCAGTACTTC.

The V gene is TRBV2, the J gene TRBJ2-7; TRBD2 might be the D (6 bases). The ends were cut back, 8 bases at V and 7 bases at J, with 21 bases in the middle. Germline V gene lookup returns CDR1 SNHLY and CDR2 FYNNEI. CDR3 length: 14 residues. CDR3 bases: TGTGCCAGCGGGGAGGCGGGGAGCAGTGGGGAGCAGTACTTC. Translated: CASGEAGSSGEQYF. The full variable domain, rest sourced from reference TRBV2 and TRBJ2-7, is EPEVTQTPSHQVTQMGQEVILRCVPISNHLYFYWYRQILGQKVEFLVSFYNNEISEKSEIFDDQFSVERPDGSNFTLKIRSTKLEDSAMYFCASGEAGSSGEQYFGPGTRLTVT.